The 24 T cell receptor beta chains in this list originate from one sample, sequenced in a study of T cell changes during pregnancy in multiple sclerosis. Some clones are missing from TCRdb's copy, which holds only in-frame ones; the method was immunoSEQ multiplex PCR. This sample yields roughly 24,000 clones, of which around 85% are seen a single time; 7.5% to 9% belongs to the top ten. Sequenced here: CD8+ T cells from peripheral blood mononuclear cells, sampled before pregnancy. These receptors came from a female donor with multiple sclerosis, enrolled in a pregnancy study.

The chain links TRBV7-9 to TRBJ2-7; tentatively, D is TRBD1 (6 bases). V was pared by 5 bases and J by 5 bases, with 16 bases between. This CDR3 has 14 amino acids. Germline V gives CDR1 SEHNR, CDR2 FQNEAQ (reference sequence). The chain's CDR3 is CASSNRDIPHEQYF. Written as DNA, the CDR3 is TGTGCCAGCAGCAACCGGGACATTCCCCACGAGCAGTACTTC.

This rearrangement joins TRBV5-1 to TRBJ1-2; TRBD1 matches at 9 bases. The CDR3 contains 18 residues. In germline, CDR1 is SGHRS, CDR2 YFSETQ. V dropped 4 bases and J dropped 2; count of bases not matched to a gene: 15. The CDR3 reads CASSPGQGPYNLNYGYTF. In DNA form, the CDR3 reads TGCGCCAGCAGCCCGGGACAGGGACCCTACAATTTAAACTATGGCTACACCTTC. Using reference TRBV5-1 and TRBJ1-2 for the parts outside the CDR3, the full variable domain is KAGVTQTPRYLIKTRGQQVTLSCSPISGHRSVSWYQQTPGQGLQFLFEYFSETQRNKGNFPGRFSGRQFSNSRSEMNVSTLELGDSALYLCASSPGQGPYNLNYGYTFGSGTRLTVV.

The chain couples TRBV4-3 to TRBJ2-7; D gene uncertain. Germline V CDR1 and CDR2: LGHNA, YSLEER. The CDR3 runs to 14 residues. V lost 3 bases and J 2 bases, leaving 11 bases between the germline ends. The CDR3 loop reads CASSQGPLTYEQYF. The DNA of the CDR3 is TGCGCCAGCAGCCAGGGCCCCTTGACCTACGAGCAGTACTTC.

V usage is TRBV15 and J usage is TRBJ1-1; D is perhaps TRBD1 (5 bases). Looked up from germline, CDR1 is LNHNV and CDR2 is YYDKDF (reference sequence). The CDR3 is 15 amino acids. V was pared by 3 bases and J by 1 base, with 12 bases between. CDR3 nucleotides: TGTGCCACCAGCAGGACAGACAGCCAGAACACTGAAGCTTTCTTT. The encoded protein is CATSRTDSQNTEAFF.

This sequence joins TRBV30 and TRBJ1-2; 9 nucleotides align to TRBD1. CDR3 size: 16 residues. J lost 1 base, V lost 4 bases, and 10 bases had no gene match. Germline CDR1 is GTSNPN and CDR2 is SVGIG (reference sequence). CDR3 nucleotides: TGTGCCTGGAACGGCCCGGGACAGGGAGTTAACTATGGCTACACCTTC. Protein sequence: CAWNGPGQGVNYGYTF.

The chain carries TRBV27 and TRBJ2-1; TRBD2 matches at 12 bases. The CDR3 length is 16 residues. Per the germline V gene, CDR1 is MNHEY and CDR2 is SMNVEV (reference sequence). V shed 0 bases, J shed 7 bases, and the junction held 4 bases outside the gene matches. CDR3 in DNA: TGTGCCAGCAGTTTATCGTCCCTAGCGGGAGGGAATGAGCAGTTCTTC. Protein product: CASSLSSLAGGNEQFF.

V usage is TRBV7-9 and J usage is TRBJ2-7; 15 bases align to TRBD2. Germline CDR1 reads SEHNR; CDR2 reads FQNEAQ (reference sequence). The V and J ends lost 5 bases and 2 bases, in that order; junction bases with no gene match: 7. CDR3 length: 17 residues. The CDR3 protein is CASSRGLAGGFPYEQYF. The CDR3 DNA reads TGTGCCAGCAGCCGCGGACTAGCGGGAGGGTTCCCCTACGAGCAGTACTTC. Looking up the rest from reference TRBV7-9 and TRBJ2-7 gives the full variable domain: DTGVSQNPRHKITKRGQNVTFRCDPISEHNRLYWYRQTLGQGPEFLTYFQNEAQLEKSRLLSDRFSAERPKGSFSTLEIQRTEQGDSAMYLCASSRGLAGGFPYEQYFGPGTRLTVT.

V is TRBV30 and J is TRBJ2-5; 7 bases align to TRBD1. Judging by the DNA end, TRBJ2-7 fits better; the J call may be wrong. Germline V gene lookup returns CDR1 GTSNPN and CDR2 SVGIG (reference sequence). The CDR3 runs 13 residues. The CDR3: CAWDTGQTYEQYF. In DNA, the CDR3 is TGTGCCTGGGACACGGGACAGACCTACGAGCAGTACTTC.

This CDR3 is CASSEFGSYEQYF. CDR3 bases: TGTGCCAGCAGTGAATTCGGGTCGTACGAGCAGTACTTC. This chain links TRBV25-1 with TRBJ2-7; D uncertain. CDR3 length equals 13 residues. CDR1 is MGHDK and CDR2 is SYGVNS in the germline V gene. Deletions cut 1 base from V and 4 bases from J, with 8 bases between.

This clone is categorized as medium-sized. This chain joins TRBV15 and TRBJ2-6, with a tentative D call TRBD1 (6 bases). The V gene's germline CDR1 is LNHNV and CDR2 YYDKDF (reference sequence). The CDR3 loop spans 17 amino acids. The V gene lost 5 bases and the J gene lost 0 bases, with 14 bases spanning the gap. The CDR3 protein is CATSPGQPNSGANVLTF. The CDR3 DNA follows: TGTGCCACCAGCCCGGGACAACCGAACTCTGGGGCCAACGTCCTGACTTTC.

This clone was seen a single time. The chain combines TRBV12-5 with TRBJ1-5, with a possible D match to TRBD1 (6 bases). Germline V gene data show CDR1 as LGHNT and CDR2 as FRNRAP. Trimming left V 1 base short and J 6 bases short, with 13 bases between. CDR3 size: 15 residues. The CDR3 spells CASGLASRGGQPQHF. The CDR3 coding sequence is TGTGCTAGTGGTTTGGCCTCTAGGGGGGGTCAGCCCCAGCATTTT.

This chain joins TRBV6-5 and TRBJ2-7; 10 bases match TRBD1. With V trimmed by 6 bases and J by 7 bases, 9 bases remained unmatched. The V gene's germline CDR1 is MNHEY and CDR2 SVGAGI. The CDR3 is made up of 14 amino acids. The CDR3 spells CASRSPGQGQEQYF. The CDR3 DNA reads TGTGCCAGCAGGAGCCCGGGACAGGGGCAGGAGCAGTACTTC.

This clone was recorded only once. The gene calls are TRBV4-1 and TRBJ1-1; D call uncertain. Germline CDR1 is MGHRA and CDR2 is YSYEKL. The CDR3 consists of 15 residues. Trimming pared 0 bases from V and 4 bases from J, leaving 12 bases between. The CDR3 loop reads CASSQEQGRGTEAFF. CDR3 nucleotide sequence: TGCGCCAGCAGCCAAGAGCAAGGCCGGGGCACTGAAGCTTTCTTT.

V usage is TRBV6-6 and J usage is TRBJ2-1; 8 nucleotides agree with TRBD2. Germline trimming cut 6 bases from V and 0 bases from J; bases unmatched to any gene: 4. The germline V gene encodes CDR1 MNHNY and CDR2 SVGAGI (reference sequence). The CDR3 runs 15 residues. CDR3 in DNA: TGTGCCAGCAGACCTACTAGCGGCTCCTACAATGAGCAGTTCTTC. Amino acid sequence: CASRPTSGSYNEQFF.

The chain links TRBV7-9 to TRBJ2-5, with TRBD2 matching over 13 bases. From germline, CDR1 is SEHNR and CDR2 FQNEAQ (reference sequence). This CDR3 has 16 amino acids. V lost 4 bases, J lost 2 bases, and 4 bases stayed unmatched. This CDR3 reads CASSSRTSGRQETQYF. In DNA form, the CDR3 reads TGTGCCAGCAGCTCCCGGACTAGCGGGAGACAAGAGACCCAGTACTTC.

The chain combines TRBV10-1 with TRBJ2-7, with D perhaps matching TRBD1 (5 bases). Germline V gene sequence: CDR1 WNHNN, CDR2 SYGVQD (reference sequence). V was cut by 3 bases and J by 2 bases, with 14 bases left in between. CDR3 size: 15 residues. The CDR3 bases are TGCGCCAGCAGTGAAATGAAGGGGATCGCCTACGAGCAGTACTTC. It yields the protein CASSEMKGIAYEQYF.

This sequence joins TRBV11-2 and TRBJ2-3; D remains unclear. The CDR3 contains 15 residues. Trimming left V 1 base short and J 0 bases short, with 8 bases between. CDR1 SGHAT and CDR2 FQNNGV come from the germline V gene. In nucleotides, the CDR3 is TGTGCCAGCAGCTTAGGTGTCATTAGCACAGATACGCAGTATTTT. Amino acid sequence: CASSLGVISTDTQYF. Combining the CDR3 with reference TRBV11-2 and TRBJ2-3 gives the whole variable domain EAGVAQSPRYKIIEKRQSVAFWCNPISGHATLYWYQQILGQGPKLLIQFQNNGVVDDSQLPKDRFSAERLKGVDSTLKIQPAKLEDSAVYLCASSLGVISTDTQYFGPGTRLTVL.

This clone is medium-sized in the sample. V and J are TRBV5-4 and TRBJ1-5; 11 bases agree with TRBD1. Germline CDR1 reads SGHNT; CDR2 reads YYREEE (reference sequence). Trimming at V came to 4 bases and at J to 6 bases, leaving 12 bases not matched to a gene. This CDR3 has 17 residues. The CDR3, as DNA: TGTGCCAGCAGCCCCTTGGCGACCGGGACAGGGGGTCAGCCCCAGCATTTT. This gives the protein CASSPLATGTGGQPQHF.

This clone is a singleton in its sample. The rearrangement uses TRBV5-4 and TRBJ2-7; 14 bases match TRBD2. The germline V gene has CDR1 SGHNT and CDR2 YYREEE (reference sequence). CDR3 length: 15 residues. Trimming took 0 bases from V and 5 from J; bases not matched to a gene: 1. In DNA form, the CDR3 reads TGTGCCAGCAGCTTGGGGGGACTAGCGGGAGACGAGCAGTACTTC. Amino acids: CASSLGGLAGDEQYF.

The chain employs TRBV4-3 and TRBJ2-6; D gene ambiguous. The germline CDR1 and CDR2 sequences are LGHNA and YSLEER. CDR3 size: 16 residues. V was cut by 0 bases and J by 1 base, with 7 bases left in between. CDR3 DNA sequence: TGCGCCAGCAGCCAAGAAGGCGGATCTGGGGCCAACGTCCTGACTTTC. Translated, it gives CASSQEGGSGANVLTF.

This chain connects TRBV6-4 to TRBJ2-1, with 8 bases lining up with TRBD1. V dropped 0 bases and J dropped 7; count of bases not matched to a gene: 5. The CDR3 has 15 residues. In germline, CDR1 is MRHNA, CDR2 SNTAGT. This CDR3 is CASSDSSGGANEQFF. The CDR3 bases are TGTGCCAGCAGTGACTCTTCAGGGGGCGCTAATGAGCAGTTCTTC.

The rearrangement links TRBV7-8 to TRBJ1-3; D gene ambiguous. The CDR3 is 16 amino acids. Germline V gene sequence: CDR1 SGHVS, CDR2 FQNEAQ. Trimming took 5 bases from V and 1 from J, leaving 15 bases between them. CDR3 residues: CASSLYRRGSGNTIYF. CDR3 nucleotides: TGTGCCAGCAGCCTCTACCGGAGAGGATCTGGAAACACCATATATTTT.

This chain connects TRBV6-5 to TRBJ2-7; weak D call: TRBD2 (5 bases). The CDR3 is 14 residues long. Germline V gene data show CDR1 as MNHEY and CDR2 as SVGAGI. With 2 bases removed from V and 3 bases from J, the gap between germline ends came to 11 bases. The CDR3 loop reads CASSYNYRGYEQYF. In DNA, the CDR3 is TGTGCCAGCAGTTACAATTACCGGGGCTACGAGCAGTACTTC.

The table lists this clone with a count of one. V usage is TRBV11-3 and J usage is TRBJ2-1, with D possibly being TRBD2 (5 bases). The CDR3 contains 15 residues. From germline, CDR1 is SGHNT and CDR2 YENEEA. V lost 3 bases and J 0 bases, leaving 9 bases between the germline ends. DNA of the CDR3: TGTGCCAGCAGCTTGACGGGGATCTCCTACAATGAGCAGTTCTTC. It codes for CASSLTGISYNEQFF.